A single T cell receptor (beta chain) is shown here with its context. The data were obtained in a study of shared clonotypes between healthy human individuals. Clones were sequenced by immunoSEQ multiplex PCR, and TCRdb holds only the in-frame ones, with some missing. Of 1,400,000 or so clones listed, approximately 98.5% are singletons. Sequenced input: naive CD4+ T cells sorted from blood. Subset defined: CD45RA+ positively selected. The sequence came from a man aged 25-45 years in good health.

For the CDR3, the DNA is TGTGCCACCAGCGGGACAGCGGCCGGGGAGCTGTTTTTT. Protein sequence: CATSGTAAGELFF. V gene TRBV15 combines with J gene TRBJ2-2; 7 nucleotides line up with TRBD1. The CDR3 has 13 residues. In germline, CDR1 is LNHNV, CDR2 YYDKDF (reference sequence). V gave up 5 bases and J gave up 6 bases; unmatched junction bases: 3.